Below are 20 T cell receptor beta chains sequenced from a single sample in a study of T cell responses to AZD1222 COVID-19 vaccine. Some clones are missing from TCRdb's copy, which holds only in-frame ones; the method was immunoSEQ multiplex PCR. The sample has some 170,000 clones, 85% to 90% seen once; the top ten hold about 1.5%. The sequencing here drew on peripheral blood, taken on day 0 of AZD1222 vaccination. Every receptor here comes from an adult in good health.

The CDR3 coding sequence is TGTGCCAGCAACAGACAGGGCGGCGATACGCAGTATTTT. This codes for CASNRQGGDTQYF. The chain uses TRBV3-1 (or the pseudogene TRBV3-2) and TRBJ2-3; 7 bases line up with TRBD1. The CDR3 length is 13 residues. V dropped 7 bases and J dropped 6; count of bases not matched to a gene: 7. From germline, CDR1 is LGHDT and CDR2 YNNKEL (reference sequence).

This clone was counted a few times. The rearrangement links TRBV4-2 to TRBJ1-2, with TRBD1 matching over 10 bases. Unmatched junction bases numbered 12, after V lost 1 base and J lost 4 bases. The CDR3 length is 18 residues. Germline V gene sequence: CDR1 LGHNA, CDR2 YNFKEQ. In DNA form, the CDR3 reads TGTGCCAGCAGCCAAGTCGGGGGACAGGGGATTATTTCCTATGGCTACACCTTC. It specifies CASSQVGGQGIISYGYTF.

The rearrangement uses TRBV7-6 and TRBJ2-1; 9 bases are a match to TRBD2. The V gene's germline CDR1 is SGHVS and CDR2 FNYEAQ. The CDR3 is 15 residues long. The V and J ends lost 3 bases and 10 bases, in that order; junction bases with no gene match: 10. The CDR3: CASSLRGGGAEEQFF. The DNA for the CDR3 is TGTGCCAGCAGCTTGAGAGGCGGGGGGGCGGAGGAGCAGTTCTTC. Combining the CDR3 with reference TRBV7-6 and TRBJ2-1 gives the whole variable domain GAGVSQSPRYKVTKRGQDVALRCDPISGHVSLYWYRQALGQGPEFLTYFNYEAQQDKSGLPNDRFSAERPEGSISTLTIQRTEQRDSAMYRCASSLRGGGAEEQFFGPGTRLTVL.

The CDR3 sequence: CASSYTDRWNPSGANVLTF. DNA for the CDR3: TGTGCCAGCAGCTACACCGACAGGTGGAATCCCTCTGGGGCCAACGTCCTGACTTTC. V gene TRBV11-3 combines with J gene TRBJ2-6; weak D call: TRBD1 (6 bases). Per the germline V gene, CDR1 is SGHNT and CDR2 is YENEEA. The V end was cut by 4 bases, the J end by 0 bases, with 19 bases between. CDR3 length: 19 residues.

The V and J genes are TRBV7-9 and TRBJ2-1; tentative D call: TRBD1 (5 bases). The CDR3 contains 14 residues. V was trimmed by 1 base and J by 2 bases, leaving 6 bases between them. In germline, CDR1 is SEHNR, CDR2 FQNEAQ (reference sequence). The CDR3 region has the DNA TGTGCCAGCAGCTTAGGGACACCCTACAATGAGCAGTTCTTC. Its translation: CASSLGTPYNEQFF.

This clone has a handful of counts. The gene calls are TRBV6-5 and TRBJ1-2; unclear D gene. The length of the CDR3 is 13 residues. The V and J ends lost 5 bases and 4 bases respectively, with 11 bases between them. The germline CDR1 and CDR2 sequences are MNHEY and SVGAGI. The CDR3 nucleotides read TGTGCCAGCAGTAGCTTATGGAGCTATGGCTACACCTTC. This translates into CASSSLWSYGYTF.

V gene TRBV5-1 combines with J gene TRBJ2-5, with 9 bases identical to TRBD1. This CDR3 is built from 11 residues. The V and J ends lost 8 bases and 5 bases, in that order; junction bases with no gene match: 1. CDR1 and CDR2 (germline): SGHRS, YFSETQ. Here the CDR3 reads CASGTGETQYF. Here the CDR3 DNA reads TGCGCCAGTGGGACAGGGGAGACCCAGTACTTC. The full variable domain, its missing parts supplied by reference TRBV5-1 and TRBJ2-5, is KAGVTQTPRYLIKTRGQQVTLSCSPISGHRSVSWYQQTPGQGLQFLFEYFSETQRNKGNFPGRFSGRQFSNSRSEMNVSTLELGDSALYLCASGTGETQYFGPGTRLLVL.

The CDR3 is CASSKPPQGNTEAFF. CDR3 in DNA: TGTGCCAGCAGCAAACCCCCACAGGGCAACACTGAAGCTTTCTTT. The chain is built from TRBV21-1 and TRBJ1-1; the DNA was not compared with TRBD1, the D call given in the table. TRBV21-1 is classified as a pseudogene. This CDR3 has 15 amino acids.

The chain couples TRBV3-1 (or the pseudogene TRBV3-2) to TRBJ1-2, with D uncertain. The CDR3 runs 11 residues. The germline V gene has CDR1 LGHDT and CDR2 YNNKEL (reference sequence). V was trimmed by 1 base and J by 8 bases, leaving 5 bases between them. The CDR3, as DNA: TGTGCCAGCAGCCAAGGCTCAGGCTACACCTTC. This encodes CASSQGSGYTF.

This clone was observed once. One end of the junction fails to match germline, which may point to a read error. The genes are TRBV4-1 and TRBJ2-2; 7 bases line up with TRBD1. CDR1 is MGHRA, CDR2 YSYEKL, per germline. The CDR3 runs to 16 residues. Written as DNA, the CDR3 is TGCGCCCGCAGCCACGACAGGGCCGATGACACCGGGGAGCTGTTTTTT. Amino acid sequence: CARSHDRADDTGELFF.

This rearrangement joins TRBV9 to TRBJ1-2, with D tentatively TRBD1 (6 bases). With 4 bases removed from V and 8 bases from J, the gap between germline ends came to 27 bases. The CDR3 is 17 residues long. Germline V gene sequence: CDR1 SGDLS, CDR2 YYNGEE. CDR3 sequence (DNA): TGTGCCAGCAGCTTCCTCGGACAGCCCCTGTCTGCTAGGGGCTACACCTTC. Translation gives CASSFLGQPLSARGYTF. The complete variable domain, with remaining parts taken from reference TRBV9 and TRBJ1-2, reads DSGVTQTPKHLITATGQRVTLRCSPRSGDLSVYWYQQSLDQGLQFLIQYYNGEERAKGNILERFSAQQFPDLHSELNLSSLELGDSALYFCASSFLGQPLSARGYTFGSGTRLTVV.

V gene TRBV6-5 combines with J gene TRBJ2-3; D possibly uses TRBD1 or TRBD2 (6 bases each). The CDR3 extends over 15 amino acids. Germline V gene lookup returns CDR1 MNHEY and CDR2 SVGAGI. Trimming took off 6 bases at V and 6 bases at J, with 19 bases between the two ends. CDR3 loop: CASSHGGGGSDTQYF. The CDR3 DNA is TGTGCCAGCAGCCACGGCGGAGGGGGTTCGGATACGCAGTATTTT.

To note about this clone: At one of its ends the junction is not consistent with the germline gene, which may arise from a read error. The CDR3 region has the DNA TGTGCCAGCACCTTGGACAGGGGGCTAGGAAATCAGCCCCAGCATTTT. It codes for CASTLDRGLGNQPQHF. The V call is TRBV5-8, the J call TRBJ1-5; 11 nucleotides align to TRBD1. CDR3 length: 16 residues. Per germline, CDR1 SGHTS and CDR2 YDEGEE. Using reference TRBV5-8 and TRBJ1-5 for the parts outside the CDR3, the full variable domain is EAGVTQSPTHLIKTRGQQATLRCSPISGHTSVYWYQQALGLGLQFLLWYDEGEERNRGNFPPRFSGRQFPNYSSELNVNALELEDSALYLCASTLDRGLGNQPQHFGDGTRLSIL.

The chain has TRBV11-3 and TRBJ2-5, with TRBD1 matching over 7 bases. The CDR3 length is 15 residues. Germline CDR1 and CDR2: SGHNT and YENEEA. Trimming cost V 4 bases and J 5 bases; bases outside gene matches: 10. CDR3 amino acids: CASSSGQATVETQYF. For the CDR3, the DNA is TGTGCCAGCAGCTCTGGACAGGCGACCGTGGAGACCCAGTACTTC.

CDR3 bases: TGTGCCAGCAGTACTCGACAGGTAATCACCAGACCGATGAACACTGAAGCTTTCTTT. Its protein is CASSTRQVITRPMNTEAFF. This chain connects TRBV28 to TRBJ1-1; tentative D call: TRBD1 (6 bases). This CDR3 contains 19 residues. The V and J ends lost 5 bases and 0 bases respectively, with 25 bases between them. Germline CDR1 and CDR2: MDHEN and SYDVKM.

For the CDR3, the DNA is TGTGCCAGTAGTATCCCGAGACAGGGAAATGGCTACACCTTC. Translation: CASSIPRQGNGYTF. The V and J genes are TRBV19 and TRBJ1-2; 7 bases align to TRBD1. V lost 3 bases to trimming and J lost 6 bases; unmatched junction nucleotides: 7. The germline V gene has CDR1 LNHDA and CDR2 SQIVND (reference sequence). This CDR3 contains 14 residues.

This clone came up many times. V usage is TRBV10-3 and J usage is TRBJ1-2; perhaps TRBD1 as D (6 bases). The length of the CDR3 is 13 residues. Trimming cost V 2 bases and J 7 bases, with 11 bases left between them. Looked up from germline, CDR1 is ENHRY and CDR2 is SYGVKD. As DNA, the CDR3 is TGTGCCATCAGTGAGGGGGGGGCCCTTGGCTACACCTTC. Translated: CAISEGGALGYTF.

The rearrangement links TRBV9 to TRBJ1-2; 7 positions agree with TRBD1. CDR3 length equals 15 residues. Germline CDR1 SGDLS, CDR2 YYNGEE. Trimming removed 4 bases from V and 4 bases from J; junction bases left unmatched: 10. The CDR3 DNA sequence: TGTGCCAGCAGCCCAGGGGGGACATCATCCTATGGCTACACCTTC. Translation gives CASSPGGTSSYGYTF.

This clone was counted once. The J gene is TRBJ1-1, the V gene TRBV5-1; D uncertain. CDR1 and CDR2 (germline): SGHRS, YFSETQ. The CDR3 has 17 amino acids. Trimming removed 4 bases from V and 7 bases from J, with 26 bases in between. CDR3 amino acids: CASSPSQNRPSRFEAFF. DNA for the CDR3: TGCGCCAGCAGCCCTTCACAAAATCGGCCGAGTCGGTTTGAAGCTTTCTTT.

The chain carries TRBV6-5 and TRBJ1-3, with D unclear. The CDR3 spans 14 residues. The V end was cut by 5 bases, the J end by 11 bases, with 19 bases between. Germline V CDR1 and CDR2: MNHEY, SVGAGI. The CDR3 loop reads CASSPDTGAGAIYF. The CDR3 bases are TGTGCCAGCAGTCCAGACACTGGCGCTGGTGCCATATATTTT.